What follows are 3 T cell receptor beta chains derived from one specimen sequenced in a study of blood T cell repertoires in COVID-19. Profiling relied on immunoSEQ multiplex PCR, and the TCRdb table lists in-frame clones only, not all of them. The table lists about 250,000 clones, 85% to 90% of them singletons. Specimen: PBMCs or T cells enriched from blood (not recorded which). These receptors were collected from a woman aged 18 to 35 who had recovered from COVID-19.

CDR3 coding DNA: TGTGCCAGCAGTTACATGGACAGGGCAGAAGCTTTCTTT. Its protein product is CASSYMDRAEAFF. This chain joins TRBV6-5 and TRBJ1-1; 8 bases match TRBD1. V dropped 2 bases and J dropped 8; count of bases not matched to a gene: 4. The CDR3 is 13 amino acids. Germline V gene sequence: CDR1 MNHEY, CDR2 SVGAGI.

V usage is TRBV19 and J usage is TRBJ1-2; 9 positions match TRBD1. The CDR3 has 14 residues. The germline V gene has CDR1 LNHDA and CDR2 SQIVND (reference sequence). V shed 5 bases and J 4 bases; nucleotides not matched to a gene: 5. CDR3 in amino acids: CASSSTGGSYGYTF. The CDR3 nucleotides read TGTGCCAGTAGTTCGACAGGGGGAAGCTATGGCTACACCTTC.

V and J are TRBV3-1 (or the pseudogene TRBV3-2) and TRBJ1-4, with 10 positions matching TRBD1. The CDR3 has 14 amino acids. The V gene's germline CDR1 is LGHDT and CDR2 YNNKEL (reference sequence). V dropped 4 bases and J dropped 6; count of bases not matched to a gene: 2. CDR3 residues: CASSRDRGYEKLFF. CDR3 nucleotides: TGTGCCAGCAGCCGGGACAGGGGATATGAAAAACTGTTTTTT.